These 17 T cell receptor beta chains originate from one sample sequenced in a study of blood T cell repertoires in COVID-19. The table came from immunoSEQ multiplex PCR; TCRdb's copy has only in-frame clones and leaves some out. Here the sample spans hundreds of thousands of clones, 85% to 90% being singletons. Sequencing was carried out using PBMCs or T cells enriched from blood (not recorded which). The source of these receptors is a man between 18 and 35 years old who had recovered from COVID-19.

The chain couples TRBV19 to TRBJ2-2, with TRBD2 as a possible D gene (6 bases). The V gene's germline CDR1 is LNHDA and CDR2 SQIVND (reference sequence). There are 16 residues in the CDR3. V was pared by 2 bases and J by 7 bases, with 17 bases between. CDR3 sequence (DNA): TGTGCCAGTAGTATATACTCCCGGGAGATGGGCGGGGAGCTGTTTTTT. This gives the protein CASSIYSREMGGELFF.

The CDR3 DNA follows: TGCGCCAGCAGCCAGGGGGACAGGGAGAACACCGGGGAGCTGTTTTTT. This encodes CASSQGDRENTGELFF. The chain recombines TRBV5-1 with TRBJ2-2; 9 bases are shared with TRBD1. Germline loops: CDR1 SGHRS, CDR2 YFSETQ. This CDR3 has 16 residues. V shed 4 bases and J 1 base; nucleotides not matched to a gene: 5.

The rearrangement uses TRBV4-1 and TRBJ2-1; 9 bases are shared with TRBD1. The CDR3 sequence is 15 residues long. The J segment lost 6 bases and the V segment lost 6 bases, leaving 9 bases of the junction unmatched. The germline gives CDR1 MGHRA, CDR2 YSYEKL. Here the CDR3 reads CASSLDRGGSNEQFF. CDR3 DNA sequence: TGCGCCAGCAGTCTCGACAGGGGGGGGTCCAATGAGCAGTTCTTC.

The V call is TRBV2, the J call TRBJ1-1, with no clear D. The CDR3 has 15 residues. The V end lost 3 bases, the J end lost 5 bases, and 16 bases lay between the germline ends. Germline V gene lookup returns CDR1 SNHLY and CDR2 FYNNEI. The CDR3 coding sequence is TGTGCCAGCAGTGACGGCAGGCCGACGGGGACTGAAGCTTTCTTT. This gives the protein CASSDGRPTGTEAFF.

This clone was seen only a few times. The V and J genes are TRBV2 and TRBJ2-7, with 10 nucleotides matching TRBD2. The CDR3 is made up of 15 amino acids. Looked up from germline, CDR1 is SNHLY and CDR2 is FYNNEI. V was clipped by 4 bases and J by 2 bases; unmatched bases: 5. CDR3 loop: CASSVIAGGTYEQYF. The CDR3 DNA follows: TGTGCCAGCAGTGTTATAGCGGGAGGCACCTACGAGCAGTACTTC.

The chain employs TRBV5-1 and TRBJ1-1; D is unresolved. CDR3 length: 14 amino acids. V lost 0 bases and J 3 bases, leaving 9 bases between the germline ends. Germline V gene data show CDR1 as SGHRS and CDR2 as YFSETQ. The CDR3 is CASSLDMAYTEAFF. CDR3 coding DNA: TGCGCCAGCAGCTTGGATATGGCTTACACTGAAGCTTTCTTT.

The CDR3 here is CASSLWGAKDNEQFF. DNA for the CDR3: TGTGCCAGCAGTTTATGGGGGGCTAAAGATAATGAGCAGTTCTTC. V usage is TRBV28 and J usage is TRBJ2-1; perhaps TRBD1 as D (6 bases). This CDR3 is 15 amino acids long. Germline lookup yields CDR1 MDHEN and CDR2 SYDVKM. V was pared by 0 bases and J by 7 bases, with 13 bases between.

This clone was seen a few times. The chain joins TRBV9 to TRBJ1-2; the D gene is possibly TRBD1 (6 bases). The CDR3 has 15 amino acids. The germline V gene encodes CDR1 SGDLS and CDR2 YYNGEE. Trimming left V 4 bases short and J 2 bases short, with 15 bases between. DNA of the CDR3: TGTGCCAGCAGCCTACAGGGTGAGGTAAACTATGGCTACACCTTC. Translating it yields CASSLQGEVNYGYTF.

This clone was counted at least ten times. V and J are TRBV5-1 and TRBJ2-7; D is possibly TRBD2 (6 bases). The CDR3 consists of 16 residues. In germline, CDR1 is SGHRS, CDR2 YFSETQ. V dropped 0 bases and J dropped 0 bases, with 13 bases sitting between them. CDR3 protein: CASSLVGGGYSYEQYF. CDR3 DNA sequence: TGCGCCAGCAGCTTGGTGGGTGGAGGGTACTCCTACGAGCAGTACTTC.

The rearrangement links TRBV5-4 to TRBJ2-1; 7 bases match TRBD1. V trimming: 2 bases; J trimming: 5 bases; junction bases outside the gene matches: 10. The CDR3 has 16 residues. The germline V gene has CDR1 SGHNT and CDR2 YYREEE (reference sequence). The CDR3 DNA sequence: TGTGCCAGCAGCTTAGCTCCGACAGGGCAGCACAATGAGCAGTTCTTC. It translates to CASSLAPTGQHNEQFF.

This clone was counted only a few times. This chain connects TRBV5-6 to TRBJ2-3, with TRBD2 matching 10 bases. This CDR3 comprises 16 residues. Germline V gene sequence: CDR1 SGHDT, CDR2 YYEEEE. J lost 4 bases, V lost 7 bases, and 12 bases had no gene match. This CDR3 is CASSSGSLFVPDTQYF. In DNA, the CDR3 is TGTGCCAGCTCTAGCGGGAGTTTGTTCGTCCCAGATACGCAGTATTTT. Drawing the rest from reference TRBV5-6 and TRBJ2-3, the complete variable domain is DAGVTQSPTHLIKTRGQQVTLRCSPKSGHDTVSWYQQALGQGPQFIFQYYEEEERQRGNFPDRFSGHQFPNYSSELNVNALLLGDSALYLCASSSGSLFVPDTQYFGPGTRLTVL.

The CDR3 reads CAWIPDSYVNYGYTF. Here the CDR3 DNA reads TGTGCCTGGATTCCAGATAGCTACGTTAACTATGGCTACACCTTC. The genes are TRBV30 and TRBJ1-2; no reliable D call. CDR3 length: 15 amino acids. The V gene's germline CDR1 is GTSNPN and CDR2 SVGIG (reference sequence). V was pared by 4 bases and J by 1 base, with 16 bases between.

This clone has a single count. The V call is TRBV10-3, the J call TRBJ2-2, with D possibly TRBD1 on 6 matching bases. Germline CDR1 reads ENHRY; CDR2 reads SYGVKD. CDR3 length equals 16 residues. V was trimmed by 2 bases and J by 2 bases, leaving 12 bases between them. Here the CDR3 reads CAISETGTTNTGELFF. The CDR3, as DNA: TGTGCCATCAGTGAGACCGGGACAACTAACACCGGGGAGCTGTTTTTT.

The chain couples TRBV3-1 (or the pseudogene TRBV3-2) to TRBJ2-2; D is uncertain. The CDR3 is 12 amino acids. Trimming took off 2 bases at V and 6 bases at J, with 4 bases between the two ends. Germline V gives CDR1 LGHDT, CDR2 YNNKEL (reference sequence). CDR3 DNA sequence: TGTGCCAGCAGCCAATCGGCCGGGGAGCTGTTTTTT. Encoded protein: CASSQSAGELFF.

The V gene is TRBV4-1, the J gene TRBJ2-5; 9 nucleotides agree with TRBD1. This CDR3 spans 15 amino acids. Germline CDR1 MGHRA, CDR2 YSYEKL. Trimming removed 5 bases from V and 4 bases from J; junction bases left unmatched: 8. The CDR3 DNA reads TGCGCCAGCAGCGGTTACAGGGGGCGGGTAGAGACCCAGTACTTC. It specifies CASSGYRGRVETQYF.

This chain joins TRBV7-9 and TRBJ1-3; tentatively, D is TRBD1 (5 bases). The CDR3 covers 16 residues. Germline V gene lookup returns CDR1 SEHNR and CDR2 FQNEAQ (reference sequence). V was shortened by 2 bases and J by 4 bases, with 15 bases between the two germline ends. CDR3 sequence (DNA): TGTGCCAGCAGCTTAATGGTAGGGGTTTCGGGAAACACCATATATTTT. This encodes CASSLMVGVSGNTIYF. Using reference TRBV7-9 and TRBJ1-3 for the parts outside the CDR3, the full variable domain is DTGVSQNPRHKITKRGQNVTFRCDPISEHNRLYWYRQTLGQGPEFLTYFQNEAQLEKSRLLSDRFSAERPKGSFSTLEIQRTEQGDSAMYLCASSLMVGVSGNTIYFGEGSWLTVV.

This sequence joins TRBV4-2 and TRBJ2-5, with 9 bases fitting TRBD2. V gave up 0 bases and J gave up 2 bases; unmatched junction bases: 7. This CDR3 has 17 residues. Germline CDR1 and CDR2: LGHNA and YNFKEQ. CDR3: CASSQDPSGGQQETQYF. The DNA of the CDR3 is TGTGCCAGCAGCCAAGATCCCAGCGGGGGGCAACAAGAGACCCAGTACTTC.